This T cell receptor (beta chain) originates from a study of blood T cells in healthy people across ages. Points from the study as a whole: Long-lived donors exceeded aged donors in naive CD4+ cells and diversity. Across samples, TCR beta diversity tracked strongly with naive T cell percentage.

In the case of this clonotype: Its antigen is not known. A much larger clone differs by one base, so this may be a read error.

The ends were cut back, 5 bases at V and 5 bases at J, with 10 bases in the middle. This CDR3 region has 13 residues. CDR1 SEHNR and CDR2 FQNEAQ come from the germline V gene (reference sequence). Then a second PCR, running roughly 7 to 11 cycles, was carried out with a sample-barcoded 5' primer and a J-beta primer mix. Every sample returned 3 million or more CDR3-containing paired-end reads. TCRdb processed the 5' RACE reads anew with MiXCR; each CDR3 protein has one entry. The data contain roughly 1,300,000 distinct CDR3 sequences, 59% of them seen just once; the ten biggest clones take up about 6.7%.

The sequencing input was blood. The chain has TRBV7-9 and TRBJ2-1, with a tentative D call TRBD1 (6 bases). This clonotype was obtained from a man aged 18 to 35 in good health. The CDR3: CASSPDRNNEQFF. CDR3 bases: TGTGCCAGCAGCCCGGACAGAAACAATGAGCAGTTCTTC.